Described below is a single T cell receptor (beta chain) sequence and its context. Its target is not known. This sample was taken from a study of cytomegalovirus exposure and HLA in healthy donors. Study conclusions and caveats: The classifier was said to identify cytomegalovirus status with high specificity and sensitivity.

PCR involved 60 Vbeta and 13 Jbeta primers. Method: immunoSEQ multiplex PCR; TCRdb's copy keeps in-frame clones and lacks some. This table holds tens of thousands of clones, over 75% found once. Sequencing input: PBMCs. This receptor was obtained from a female donor in good health and CMV-seronegative.

CDR3 sequence (DNA): TGTGCCAGCAGTTTGAGGGGGCGCGGGTCCTACGAGCAGTACTTC. This codes for CASSLRGRGSYEQYF. The chain carries TRBV28 and TRBJ2-7; 7 bases map to TRBD1. V was pared by 3 bases and J by 1 base, with 6 bases of the junction left unmatched. This CDR3 region has 15 residues. Germline V gene sequence: CDR1 MDHEN, CDR2 SYDVKM.